A selection of T cell receptor beta chains follows, all from one sample in a study of Ad26.COV2.S vaccination and SARS-CoV-2 variants. Data came from immunoSEQ multiplex PCR; TCRdb stores just in-frame clones and leaves some out. The sample lists around 350,000 clones, roughly 84% occurring once. The input for sequencing was peripheral blood, taken in a trial of Ad26.COV2.S vaccine versus placebo. The receptors derive from a person aged 18-65 years who received the Ad26.COV2.S COVID-19 vaccine or a placebo. CDR3s include the opening cysteine and the closing phenylalanine or tryptophan. A D gene is named only where the DNA matches it firmly. Size is stated for part of the rows, as once, few or many counts, or as a class when the clone is expanded.

CDR3 protein	CDR3 DNA	D gene	V gene	clone size	J gene
CASSLDTVGGRGYTF	TGCGCCAGCAGCTTGGACACGGTCGGTGGACGCGGCTACACCTTC	NA	TRBV5-1	NA	TRBJ1-2
CASRGQDTKGNTIYF	TGTGCCAGCAGGGGACAGGATACGAAAGGAAACACCATATATTTT	TRBD1	TRBV28	NA	TRBJ1-3
CASSQSAGGTEAFF	TGTGCCAGCAGCCAAAGCGCCGGGGGGACTGAAGCTTTCTTT	NA	TRBV14	NA	TRBJ1-1
CASSLFGGRQYF	TGTGCCAGCAGCTTATTCGGGGGGCGGCAGTACTTC	NA	TRBV11-3	once	TRBJ2-7
CATSRDGGITGELFF	TGTGCCACCAGCAGAGATGGGGGGATCACCGGGGAGCTGTTTTTT	NA	TRBV15	few	TRBJ2-2
CASSQDRTSTGVNYEQYF	TGCGCCAGCAGCCAAGATCGAACTTCCACAGGGGTTAACTACGAGCAGTACTTC	TRBD1	TRBV4-3	NA	TRBJ2-7
CASTPTVTNTEAFF	TGTGCCAGCACACCGACAGTGACGAACACTGAAGCTTTCTTT	NA	TRBV2	NA	TRBJ1-1
CASSPGLTNEKLFF	TGTGCCAGCTCACCGGGCCTGACTAATGAAAAACTGTTTTTT	NA	TRBV18	once	TRBJ1-4
CASSVLAGTGELFF	TGTGCCAGCAGTGTCCTAGCGGGCACCGGGGAGCTGTTTTTT	TRBD2	TRBV2	NA	TRBJ2-2
CAWSVLGVDGYTF	TGTGCCTGGAGTGTATTAGGGGTAGATGGCTACACCTTC	NA	TRBV30	NA	TRBJ1-2
CASSNIRGGRETQYF	TGTGCCAGTAGTAATATTAGGGGGGGCAGGGAGACCCAGTACTTC	NA	TRBV19	once	TRBJ2-5
CASSLVSWGTGAGNTIYF	TGTGCCAGCAGCTTGGTTAGTTGGGGGACAGGGGCTGGAAACACCATATATTTT	TRBD1	TRBV5-6	NA	TRBJ1-3
CASSQEVGPDTQYF	TGTGCCAGCAGCCAAGAGGTAGGGCCAGATACGCAGTATTTT	NA	TRBV3-1/TRBV3-2	NA	TRBJ2-3
CASSSGGQESTDTQYF	TGTGCCAGCAGCTCCGGGGGACAGGAGAGCACAGATACGCAGTATTTT	TRBD1	TRBV28	NA	TRBJ2-3
CSVGEGSYTF	TGCAGCGTGGGGGAAGGGAGCTACACCTTC	NA	TRBV29-1	NA	TRBJ1-2
CASSYTNPPYEQYF	TGTGCCAGCAGTTACACCAACCCCCCTTACGAGCAGTACTTC	NA	TRBV6-5	NA	TRBJ2-7
CASSLGSGLAGGPTDTQYF	TGTGCCAGCAGCTTGGGGTCGGGCCTAGCGGGAGGACCCACAGATACGCAGTATTTT	TRBD2	TRBV5-6	NA	TRBJ2-3
CSVDRRREEAFF	TGCAGCGTTGATAGACGTAGGGAGGAAGCTTTCTTT	NA	TRBV29-1	NA	TRBJ1-1
CASSQDYRDSYEQYF	TGTGCCAGCAGCCAAGATTACAGGGACTCCTACGAGCAGTACTTC	NA	TRBV3-1/TRBV3-2	once	TRBJ2-7
CASSDRWSYNEQFF	TGTGCCAGCAGTGATAGGTGGTCCTACAATGAGCAGTTCTTC	NA	TRBV25-1	NA	TRBJ2-1
CASSGGRGNNEKLFF	TGCGCCAGCAGCGGGGGACGCGGGAATAATGAAAAACTGTTTTTT	NA	TRBV5-1	few	TRBJ1-4
CASSPPSRNTGELFF	TGTGCCAGCTCACCACCGAGTAGGAACACCGGGGAGCTGTTTTTT	NA	TRBV18	NA	TRBJ2-2
CASSRKGQLVGIVGRAEAFF	TGCGCCAGCAGCCGAAAAGGACAGCTCGTCGGAATTGTTGGGAGGGCTGAAGCTTTCTTT	NA	TRBV4-1	NA	TRBJ1-1
CASKQNREGVVSEAFF	TGCGCCAGCAAACAAAACAGGGAGGGGGTAGTGTCGGAAGCTTTCTTT	NA	TRBV4-1	NA	TRBJ1-1
CASSPSEGGRGNEQYF	TGTGCCAGCAGCCCCAGTGAGGGTGGGAGAGGGAACGAGCAGTACTTC	NA	TRBV3-1/TRBV3-2	once	TRBJ2-7
CASSLSGSGISYEQYF	TGTGCCAGCAGTTTATCGGGGAGCGGGATTTCCTACGAGCAGTACTTC	TRBD2	TRBV27	NA	TRBJ2-7
CASSRLQIAGQPEGTQYF	TGTGCCAGCAGTCGATTACAAATAGCGGGACAACCCGAAGGGACCCAGTACTTC	TRBD2	TRBV2	few	TRBJ2-5
CASKGQGGAYEQYF	TGTGCCAGCAAGGGACAGGGAGGGGCCTACGAGCAGTACTTC	TRBD1	TRBV6-5	NA	TRBJ2-7
CASRERTYPYEQYF	TGTGCCAGTAGGGAGCGGACTTACCCCTACGAGCAGTACTTC	NA	TRBV19	NA	TRBJ2-7
CASHRGSGTGELFF	TGTGCCAGCCACAGGGGGTCGGGCACCGGGGAGCTGTTTTTT	TRBD1	TRBV11-2	NA	TRBJ2-2
CASRGYYGYTF	TGTGCCAGCCGGGGGTACTATGGCTACACCTTC	NA	TRBV6-5	NA	TRBJ1-2
CATEGNGNTIYF	TGCGCCACCGAGGGGAATGGAAACACCATATATTTT	NA	TRBV10-2	few	TRBJ1-3
CASSGGTSIYNEQFF	TGCGCCAGCAGCGGCGGGACTTCGATCTACAATGAGCAGTTCTTC	NA	TRBV5-1	NA	TRBJ2-1